The table lists the clone carrying this T cell receptor (beta chain) with many counts. Antigen unknown. This entry comes from a study of T cells in Graves' hyperthyroidism and ophthalmopathy. Amplification of TCR beta CDR3 regions used RNA as the template. Carried out on the TCR CDR3, a first-round RT-PCR used the HTBI primer set. From the multiplex PCR reads, TCRdb called clonotypes with MiXCR, one entry per CDR3 protein. The sample comprises fewer than 800,000 distinct CDR3 sequences, 16% of which are singletons, and 8.4% rests with the top ten. The hyperthyroidism patients had all been newly diagnosed, and their disease duration was under 2 months. Their ages ranged from 18 to 65 years. Exclusion criteria comprised uncontrolled infection, other autoimmune disease, pregnancy or lactation. The CDR3 is made up of 13 amino acids. The V end lost 5 bases, the J end lost 1 base, and 8 bases lay between the germline ends. The germline V gene has CDR1 SGHTA and CDR2 FQGTGA.

Overall study findings and caveats: The model's output predicted ophthalmopathy at a median of about 5.9 months prior to onset.

This sequence joins TRBV7-3 and TRBJ1-1; unclear D gene. The receptor comes from a man aged 18 to 35 with Graves' hyperthyroidism. The sequenced sample consisted of blood. The DNA for the CDR3 is TGTGCCAGCAGCGCCGATGGGAACACTGAAGCTTTCTTT. This codes for CASSADGNTEAFF.